In this sample, the clone carrying this TCR beta chain turned up once. This sample was taken from a study of blood T cell repertoires in COVID-19. The wider study: The cDNA or gDNA used as material had been derived from T cells, B-cell-depleted T cells, or PBMCs.

This CDR3 is 15 amino acids long. J lost 1 base, V lost 4 bases, and 2 bases had no gene match. Germline V gene sequence: CDR1 SGHDN, CDR2 FVKESK. Source study methods: Amplification of reference gene primers was used by the study to estimate nucleated cell counts. The method was immunoSEQ multiplex PCR; TCRdb's version includes in-frame clones alone and lacks a portion of them. The D gene and trimming were derived from the DNA, and the V and J assignments and clone size from that table. This table has about 100,000 clones, roughly 84% appearing once. The clonotype was recovered from a man aged 25-45 years in a cohort sampled during active COVID-19. The rearrangement links TRBV14 to TRBJ2-1; TRBD2 matches 9 bases. Sequencing input: peripheral blood. CDR3 amino acids: CASSLLAGSYNEQFF. CDR3 DNA: TGTGCCAGCAGCCTGCTAGCGGGGTCCTACAATGAGCAGTTCTTC.